This T cell receptor (beta chain) was found in a study of PD-1 blockade in classical Hodgkin lymphoma. Points from the study as a whole: TCR diversity in CD4+, not CD8+, cells rose significantly by C4D1. Exclusion was the outcome for patients who began nivolumab under 1 year after ASCT.

Clones were read by immunoSEQ multiplex PCR, and TCRdb kept only the in-frame ones, dropping some. The repertoire consists of 120,000 to 150,000 clones, with approximately 80% occurring once and the leading ten covering over 7.5%. No patient escaped relapse after autologous stem cell transplantation, and brentuximab vedotin exposure varied. Details on this clone: Its antigen is unidentified.

The sample consisted of peripheral blood mononuclear cells (PBMCs), taken before the second cycle of nivolumab. This TCR came from a human donor with classical Hodgkin lymphoma.

The CDR3 region is CASSLGQGHLYEQYF. The CDR3 DNA follows: TGTGCCAGCTCACTTGGACAGGGCCATCTCTACGAGCAGTACTTC. This chain uses TRBV18 with TRBJ2-7; 8 positions match TRBD1. The germline V gene encodes CDR1 KGHSH and CDR2 LQKENI. CDR3 length equals 15 residues. V shed 4 bases, J shed 3 bases, and the junction held 8 bases outside the gene matches.